This passage covers 27 T cell receptor beta chains from one sample sequenced in a study of spatial heterogeneity in lung cancer. MiXCR was run by TCRdb on the 5' RACE reads, yielding one entry per CDR3 protein. Altogether about 92,000 distinct CDR3 sequences are present, approximately 12% being singletons, with the ten largest covering roughly 39%. Time point noted: sample taken at primary tumor resection. The sequenced sample was PBMCs, obtained at surgery. The receptors were gathered from a male donor with early-stage non-small cell lung cancer.

This clonotype was detected ten times or more. J is TRBJ2-1 and V is TRBV5-1; no firm D call. This CDR3 comprises 15 residues. V was clipped by 6 bases and J by 5 bases, with 18 bases between them. CDR1 is SGHRS and CDR2 is YFSETQ in the germline V gene. The CDR3 DNA follows: TGCGCCAGCATGGTCCCAATTGAGCGCAACAATGAGCAGTTCTTC. This codes for CASMVPIERNNEQFF.

The table lists this clonotype with a few counts. The V and J genes are TRBV6-5 and TRBJ1-6, with a possible D match to TRBD1 (5 bases). The germline V gene encodes CDR1 MNHEY and CDR2 SVGAGI. This CDR3 comprises 16 residues. Trimming pared 4 bases from V and 7 bases from J, leaving 17 bases between. The CDR3 region has the DNA TGTGCCAGCAGTTCCCTGCGGGGGAGCCGGAATTCACCCCTCCACTTT. Translated: CASSSLRGSRNSPLHF.

The chain uses TRBV19 and TRBJ2-1; possible D gene TRBD1, 6 bases. Trimming cost V 8 bases and J 7 bases, with 15 bases left between them. Germline V gene lookup returns CDR1 LNHDA and CDR2 SQIVND (reference sequence). This CDR3 is built from 13 residues. CDR3 nucleotides: TGTGCCAGTCGCCGGGACATATATAATGAGCAGTTCTTC. As protein: CASRRDIYNEQFF.

There are many counts of this clonotype. This chain uses TRBV28 with TRBJ2-3, with D perhaps TRBD2 (6 bases). Trimming shortened V by 2 bases and J by 0 bases, and 6 bases separated the two germline ends. The germline gives CDR1 MDHEN, CDR2 SYDVKM. The CDR3 contains 14 residues. DNA of the CDR3: TGTGCCAGCAGTTTACGGGGGAGCACAGATACGCAGTATTTT. Translating gives CASSLRGSTDTQYF.

This clonotype was found a few times. The V and J genes are TRBV12-3 or TRBV12-4 and TRBJ2-3; a weak D match, TRBD2 (5 bases). V was shortened by 5 bases and J by 0 bases, with 12 bases between the two germline ends. This CDR3 has 15 amino acids. The DNA of the CDR3 is TGTGCCAGCAGTGAGGGAACCCCTAGCACAGATACGCAGTATTTT. Amino acid sequence: CASSEGTPSTDTQYF.

The CDR3 region is CATSRDPLTGNEQFF. The DNA of the CDR3 is TGTGCCACCAGCAGAGATCCCTTGACGGGGAATGAGCAGTTCTTC. The chain is built from TRBV15 and TRBJ2-1, with a weak D call TRBD2 (5 bases). The CDR3 covers 15 residues. The V end was cut by 0 bases, the J end by 7 bases, with 13 bases between. Germline loops: CDR1 LNHNV, CDR2 YYDKDF (reference sequence).

The chain is built from TRBV6-1 and TRBJ2-7; D call uncertain. Germline-derived CDR1 and CDR2 are MNHNS and SASEGT. CDR3 length equals 11 residues. The V end was cut by 11 bases, the J end by 0 bases, with 8 bases between. The CDR3 region is CACDLSYEQYF. The CDR3 region has the DNA TGTGCCTGCGACCTCTCCTACGAGCAGTACTTC.

This clonotype was observed a handful of times. The chain employs TRBV5-1 and TRBJ2-3; a possible D gene is TRBD2 (5 bases). Germline-derived CDR1 and CDR2 are SGHRS and YFSETQ. V lost 6 bases, J lost 4 bases, and 15 bases lay in between. The CDR3 length is 14 residues. CDR3 amino acids: CASNIRASPDTQYF. The DNA for the CDR3 is TGCGCCAGCAACATTAGGGCTAGCCCAGATACGCAGTATTTT.

The chain links TRBV6-9 to TRBJ2-3; no firm D call. The CDR3 covers 16 residues. The germline V and J ends were trimmed by 6 bases and 3 bases, with 19 bases remaining between them. CDR1 and CDR2 from the germline V gene are MNHGY and SVAAGI. As DNA, the CDR3 is TGTGCCAGCAGGCCCAAATACCCAAACAGAACAGATACGCAGTATTTT. This gives the protein CASRPKYPNRTDTQYF.

The rearrangement links TRBV7-2 to TRBJ1-6, with 7 bases matching TRBD1. With V trimmed by 6 bases and J by 7 bases, 12 bases remained unmatched. Germline V gene sequence: CDR1 SGHTA, CDR2 FQGNSA. The CDR3 totals 16 residues. The CDR3 DNA reads TGTGCCAGCAGGCCAGAAGGGGGCTGGGGGAATTCACCCCTCCACTTT. Translated, it gives CASRPEGGWGNSPLHF.

This clonotype appeared a few times. The V call is TRBV3-1, the J call TRBJ2-7; D is unresolved. Trimming cost V 0 bases and J 7 bases, with 7 bases left between them. Germline assignment: CDR1 LGHDT and CDR2 YNNKEL (reference sequence). The CDR3 is made up of 12 amino acids. CDR3: CASSQEGREQYF. CDR3 nucleotide sequence: TGTGCCAGCAGCCAAGAAGGGCGGGAGCAGTACTTC.

This clonotype was recorded a few times. This chain links TRBV7-2 with TRBJ1-1; possibly TRBD1 for D (6 bases). This CDR3 has 14 amino acids. V was cut by 5 bases and J by 1 base, with 11 bases left in between. Germline CDR1 is SGHTA and CDR2 is FQGNSA. The CDR3 DNA reads TGTGCCAGCAGCGGGGGCCGGCAGAACACTGAAGCTTTCTTT. This encodes CASSGGRQNTEAFF.

This clonotype was observed a few times. The rearrangement uses TRBV6-2 or TRBV6-3 and TRBJ1-1; 8 bases are a match to TRBD1. Losses at the gene ends were 0 bases for V and 0 bases for J; bases not matched to a gene: 6. The CDR3 extends over 17 amino acids. Germline CDR1 and CDR2: MNHEY and SVGEGT. This CDR3 reads CASSYSDRAPVNTEAFF. In nucleotides, the CDR3 is TGTGCCAGCAGTTACTCGGACAGGGCACCGGTGAACACTGAAGCTTTCTTT.

This sequence joins TRBV5-4 and TRBJ2-7; D may match TRBD1 or TRBD2 (5 bases each). The germline CDR1 and CDR2 sequences are SGHNT and YYREEE (reference sequence). V dropped 4 bases and J dropped 7 bases, with 15 bases sitting between them. The CDR3 has 13 amino acids. DNA for the CDR3: TGTGCCAGCAGCCGTGAGAGGGACGGAGAGCAGTACTTC. Amino acids: CASSRERDGEQYF.

This clonotype has at least ten counts. Here the CDR3 DNA reads TGTGCCTGGAGTCTAGGTTTCGGGGGCGGCACCGGGGAGCTGTTTTTT. This codes for CAWSLGFGGGTGELFF. The chain has TRBV30 and TRBJ2-2; D assignment may be TRBD1 or TRBD2 (6 bases each). Per the germline V gene, CDR1 is GTSNPN and CDR2 is SVGIG (reference sequence). This CDR3 has 16 amino acids. V lost 2 bases and J 4 bases, leaving 17 bases between the germline ends. The full variable domain, its missing parts supplied by reference TRBV30 and TRBJ2-2, is SQTIHQWPATLVQPVGSPLSLECTVEGTSNPNLYWYRQAAGRGLQLLFYSVGIGQISSEVPQNLSASRPQDRQFILSSKKLLLSDSGFYLCAWSLGFGGGTGELFFGEGSRLTVL.

This clonotype has a count of ten or more. J is TRBJ2-5 and V is TRBV7-2; 8 positions agree with TRBD1. V shed 1 base, J shed 5 bases, and the junction held 9 bases outside the gene matches. This CDR3 is 16 amino acids long. Germline loops: CDR1 SGHTA, CDR2 FQGNSA. The CDR3 sequence: CASSLGGAQGAETQYF. The CDR3, as DNA: TGTGCCAGCAGCTTAGGTGGAGCGCAGGGGGCGGAGACCCAGTACTTC.

This chain connects TRBV18 to TRBJ2-1; 15 nucleotides align to TRBD2. The CDR3 has 19 residues. With V trimmed by 2 bases and J by 0 bases, 5 bases remained unmatched. Germline V lookup: CDR1 KGHSH, CDR2 LQKENI. The CDR3 sequence: CASSPFGTSGRSSYNEQFF. In DNA form, the CDR3 reads TGTGCCAGCTCACCATTCGGGACTAGCGGGAGGTCCTCCTACAATGAGCAGTTCTTC.

The table lists this clonotype with a few counts. The chain uses TRBV4-2 and TRBJ1-2; a possible D gene is TRBD1 (6 bases). V lost 5 bases and J 8 bases, leaving 15 bases between the germline ends. CDR3 size: 13 residues. Germline V gene data show CDR1 as LGHNA and CDR2 as YNFKEQ. The CDR3 nucleotides are TGTGCCAGCAGCTCAACAGGGCTTGAGGGCTACACCTTC. It is translated as CASSSTGLEGYTF.

This clonotype was found a few times. This chain uses TRBV29-1 with TRBJ1-5; the D gene is possibly TRBD1 (6 bases). The CDR3 sequence is 12 residues long. V lost 7 bases to trimming and J lost 3 bases, with 10 bases between them. Looked up from germline, CDR1 is SQVTM and CDR2 is ANQGSEA. DNA of the CDR3: TGCAGCGCAGGGGAAGACAATCAGCCCCAGCATTTT. It codes for CSAGEDNQPQHF.

The rearrangement joins TRBV5-1 to TRBJ2-3; the D is unclear. Trimming cost V 3 bases and J 4 bases, with 12 bases left between them. Germline-derived CDR1 and CDR2 are SGHRS and YFSETQ. The CDR3 is 14 amino acids. The CDR3 is CASSSTTPADTQYF. CDR3 coding DNA: TGCGCCAGCAGCTCTACGACACCGGCAGATACGCAGTATTTT.

In its sample, this clonotype was seen a few times. The CDR3 spells CASSTKGEQFF. CDR3 DNA sequence: TGTGCCAGCAGCACAAAAGGGGAGCAGTTCTTC. The V and J genes are TRBV27 and TRBJ2-1; no firm D call. CDR1 and CDR2 from the germline V gene are MNHEY and SMNVEV (reference sequence). V shed 6 bases and J shed 10 bases, with 10 bases lying between them. The CDR3 runs 11 residues.

This clonotype was found a few times. The chain links TRBV5-1 to TRBJ2-3; a possible D gene is TRBD2 (6 bases). Per germline, CDR1 SGHRS and CDR2 YFSETQ. There are 16 residues in the CDR3. Trimming removed 1 base from V and 0 bases from J, with 12 bases in between. The DNA for the CDR3 is TGCGCCAGCAGCTTGTTCCTAGCGTCTAGCACAGATACGCAGTATTTT. It yields the protein CASSLFLASSTDTQYF. Supplemented by reference TRBV5-1 and TRBJ2-3, the full variable domain reads KAGVTQTPRYLIKTRGQQVTLSCSPISGHRSVSWYQQTPGQGLQFLFEYFSETQRNKGNFPGRFSGRQFSNSRSEMNVSTLELGDSALYLCASSLFLASSTDTQYFGPGTRLTVL.

This clonotype was detected many times. This chain links TRBV12-3 or TRBV12-4 with TRBJ1-2; TRBD1 matches at 8 bases. V gave up 6 bases and J gave up 3 bases; unmatched junction bases: 6. The CDR3 is made up of 14 amino acids. Written as DNA, the CDR3 is TGTGCCAGCAGGCCGACAGGGGATGACTATGGCTACACCTTC. Encoded protein: CASRPTGDDYGYTF.

Only a few counts were recorded for this clonotype. The CDR3 region has the DNA TGCGCCAGCAGCCTGACGACGGCAGCGGAGACCCAGTACTTC. It yields the protein CASSLTTAAETQYF. The chain couples TRBV5-1 to TRBJ2-5; D is unresolved. With 4 bases removed from V and 5 bases from J, the gap between germline ends came to 15 bases. CDR1 and CDR2 from the germline V gene are SGHRS and YFSETQ. This CDR3 region has 14 residues.

This clonotype has just a few counts. The chain uses TRBV7-2 and TRBJ2-6; possible D gene TRBD1, 6 bases. The CDR3 loop spans 16 amino acids. The V end lost 1 base, the J end lost 0 bases, and 7 bases lay between the germline ends. Germline CDR1 SGHTA, CDR2 FQGNSA. As DNA, the CDR3 is TGTGCCAGCAGCTTAGACAGGGTCTCTGGGGCCAACGTCCTGACTTTC. Its protein is CASSLDRVSGANVLTF.

Turning to this clonotype: A much bigger clone sits one base away, suggesting this may be a read error. The rearrangement uses TRBV29-1 and TRBJ2-4; possibly TRBD1 for D (6 bases). Germline V gene lookup returns CDR1 SQVTM and CDR2 ANQGSEA. There are 14 residues in the CDR3. CDR3 in DNA: TGCAGCGTCGCCGGGACACTAGGTAGCGACATTCAGCACTTC. Translating it yields CSVAGTLGSDIQHF.

This rearrangement joins TRBV4-3 to TRBJ2-7, with no clear D. Deletions cut 0 bases from V and 2 bases from J, with 11 bases between. CDR3 length equals 15 residues. Germline V lookup: CDR1 LGHNA, CDR2 YSLEER. The CDR3 nucleotides are TGCGCCAGCAGCCAAGATCAAACAGACGCCTACGAGCAGTACTTC. This encodes CASSQDQTDAYEQYF.